This T cell receptor beta chain was obtained from a study of blood T cell repertoires in COVID-19. Looking at the study overall: COVID-19 samples, acute and convalescent, were from the United States, Italy and Spain. Nucleic acid was either cDNA or gDNA, and it came from T cells, B-cell-depleted T cells, or PBMCs.

In the authors' methods: For nucleated cells, counts were estimated from reference gene primer amplification. Assay used: immunoSEQ multiplex PCR; TCRdb lists only in-frame clones, some missing. V and J calls and clone size come straight from that table; D and trimming were deduced from the DNA. The sample consists of about 140,000 clones, more than 65% of them appearing once. The CDR3 spans 13 residues. CDR1 is SQVTM, CDR2 ANQGSEA, per germline. Trimming removed 6 bases from V and 7 bases from J, with 16 bases in between. The receptor was isolated from a woman in her sixties or seventies with acute or convalescent COVID-19. The sequenced sample was peripheral blood. The V and J genes are TRBV29-1 and TRBJ1-5, with a tentative D call TRBD1 (6 bases). CDR3 sequence (DNA): TGCAGCGTCACAGGGCTAGGCGGCCAGCCCCAGCATTTT. Translated: CSVTGLGGQPQHF. Together with reference TRBV29-1 and TRBJ1-5, the CDR3 gives the full variable domain: SAVISQKPSRDICQRGTSLTIQCQVDSQVTMMFWYRQQPGQSLTLIATANQGSEATYESGFVIDKFPISRPNLTFSTLTVSNMSPEDSSIYLCSVTGLGGQPQHFGDGTRLSIL.